This T cell receptor (beta chain) was profiled in a study of radiotherapy plus CTLA-4 blockade in lung cancer. Each patient with chemo-refractory metastatic non-small-cell lung cancer was treated with focal radiation plus CTLA-4 blockade using ipilimumab. This CDR3 is built from 15 residues. The V gene's germline CDR1 is SNHLY and CDR2 FYNNEI. The J segment lost 0 bases and the V segment lost 5 bases, leaving 6 bases of the junction unmatched. Sequenced by immunoSEQ multiplex PCR; TCRdb stores in-frame clones only, minus some. The table records 80,000 or so clones, about four fifths of them present only once.

The sample here was peripheral blood, taken from a patient treated with radiotherapy plus ipilimumab. This sequence joins TRBV2 and TRBJ1-1, with 7 bases aligning to TRBD1. The receptor comes from a human donor with non-small cell lung cancer whose response to radiotherapy plus ipilimumab could not be evaluated. Some clones in this sample may be carry-over from other donors' samples. CDR3 loop: CASSNTTGMNTEAFF. As DNA, the CDR3 is TGTGCCAGCAGTAATACGACAGGGATGAACACTGAAGCTTTCTTT. Combining the CDR3 with reference TRBV2 and TRBJ1-1 gives the whole variable domain EPEVTQTPSHQVTQMGQEVILRCVPISNHLYFYWYRQILGQKVEFLVSFYNNEISEKSEIFDDQFSVERPDGSNFTLKIRSTKLEDSAMYFCASSNTTGMNTEAFFGQGTRLTVV.